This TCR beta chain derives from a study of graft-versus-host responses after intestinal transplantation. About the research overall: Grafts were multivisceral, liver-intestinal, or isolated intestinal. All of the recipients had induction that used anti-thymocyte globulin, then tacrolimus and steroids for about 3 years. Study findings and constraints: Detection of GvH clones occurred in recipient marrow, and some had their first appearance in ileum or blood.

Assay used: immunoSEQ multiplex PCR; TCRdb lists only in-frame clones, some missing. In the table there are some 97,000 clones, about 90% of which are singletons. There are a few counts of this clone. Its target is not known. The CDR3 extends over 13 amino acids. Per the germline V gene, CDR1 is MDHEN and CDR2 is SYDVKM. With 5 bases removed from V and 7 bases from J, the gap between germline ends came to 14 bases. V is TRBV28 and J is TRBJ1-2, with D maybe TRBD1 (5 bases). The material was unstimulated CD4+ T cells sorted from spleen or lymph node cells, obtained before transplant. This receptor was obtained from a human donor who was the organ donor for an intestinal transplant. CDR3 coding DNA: TGTGCCAGCAGTGTATTCGGGGGGTCTGGCTACACCTTC. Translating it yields CASSVFGGSGYTF.